This entry concerns a single T cell receptor (beta chain). Its antigen is currently unknown. Trimming cost V 2 bases and J 5 bases; bases outside gene matches: 13. The CDR3 runs to 17 residues. Per the germline V gene, CDR1 is SGHRS and CDR2 is YFSETQ. This entry comes from a study of beta chain features in type 1 diabetes. Reverse transcribing all isolated RNA meant expressed TCRB transcripts were sequenced. Sequencing used immunoSEQ multiplex PCR; TCRdb keeps in-frame clones, though not all of them. The table has hundreds of thousands of clones, 30% seen once. The study, taken as a whole, reports: It was among patients, rather than healthy donors, that naive, central memory and Treg TCRB repertoires appeared more similar.

The clonotype originates from a man in his late teens or twenties in good health. The specimen sequenced was naive CD4+ T cells from blood. The chain links TRBV5-1 to TRBJ2-3; 8 bases map to TRBD1. CDR3 protein: CASSLSAGGALGDTQYF. CDR3 nucleotides: TGCGCCAGCAGCTTAAGCGCAGGGGGCGCATTGGGAGATACGCAGTATTTT.